This TCR beta chain comes out of a study of T cells in Graves' hyperthyroidism and ophthalmopathy. CDR3 length: 15 amino acids. The germline V and J ends were trimmed by 5 bases and 3 bases, with 16 bases remaining between them. Researchers took RNA transcripts and amplified the TCR beta CDR3 regions from them. During a first-round RT-PCR of the TCR CDR3, the HTBI primer set was used. TCRdb ran MiXCR on the multiplex PCR reads and lists one entry per CDR3 protein. This table has a few hundred thousand distinct CDR3 sequences, roughly 22% appearing once. This clonotype was recorded many times. The chain links TRBV12-3 or TRBV12-4 to TRBJ2-5, with a weak D call TRBD2 (6 bases). The specimen was blood. This TCR was recovered from a woman between 65 and 79 years old with Graves' ophthalmopathy. The CDR3 loop reads CASSPPGSHKETQYF. The CDR3 DNA reads as TGTGCCAGCAGTCCACCCGGGAGCCATAAAGAGACCCAGTACTTC.